These 4 T cell receptor beta chains share one sample of origin, sequenced in a study of blood T cell repertoires in COVID-19. Sequencing was performed with immunoSEQ multiplex PCR; in TCRdb, only in-frame clones are kept and a portion is missing. This table holds about 80,000 clones, around 84% found once. The material sequenced was peripheral blood. Receptors originate from a woman in her seventies with acute or convalescent COVID-19.

The chain has TRBV6-5 and TRBJ2-1; D remains ambiguous. CDR1 is MNHEY and CDR2 is SVGAGI in the germline V gene. The CDR3 runs 15 residues. Trimming shortened V by 4 bases and J by 0 bases, and 10 bases separated the two germline ends. This CDR3 is CASSSTVSSYNEQFF. The CDR3 nucleotides read TGTGCCAGCAGTTCTACAGTGAGCTCCTACAATGAGCAGTTCTTC.

The chain uses TRBV11-3 and TRBJ1-6, with a tentative D call TRBD1 (6 bases). The germline gives CDR1 SGHNT, CDR2 YENEEA. The CDR3 totals 18 residues. The V gene lost 0 bases and the J gene lost 4 bases, with 16 bases spanning the gap. The CDR3 DNA sequence: TGTGCCAGCAGCTTAGATCTGGGGGCAGGTCTGTATAATTCACCCCTCCACTTT. Its protein is CASSLDLGAGLYNSPLHF. The full variable domain, its missing parts supplied by reference TRBV11-3 and TRBJ1-6, is EAGVVQSPRYKIIEKKQPVAFWCNPISGHNTLYWYLQNLGQGPELLIRYENEEAVDDSQLPKDRFSAERLKGVDSTLKIQPAELGDSAVYLCASSLDLGAGLYNSPLHFGNGTRLTVT.

The chain has TRBV27 and TRBJ2-1; D is ambiguous. Per the germline V gene, CDR1 is MNHEY and CDR2 is SMNVEV (reference sequence). This CDR3 spans 15 amino acids. The V and J ends lost 4 bases and 0 bases respectively, with 10 bases between them. CDR3 in DNA: TGTGCCAGCAGTTCCGTAGCCGGCTCCTACAATGAGCAGTTCTTC. This translates into CASSSVAGSYNEQFF.

The chain has TRBV30 and TRBJ2-7; possible D gene TRBD2, 6 bases. Trimming removed 0 bases at V and 2 bases at J, with 11 bases between. The CDR3 spans 14 residues. Looked up from germline, CDR1 is GTSNPN and CDR2 is SVGIG (reference sequence). The CDR3 coding sequence is TGTGCCTGGAGTGTCTCTAGCGTGACCTACGAGCAGTACTTC. Protein sequence: CAWSVSSVTYEQYF.